This paragraph covers one T cell receptor beta chain sequence. Its matching antigen is unknown. Germline assignment: CDR1 SGHTA and CDR2 FQGTGA. This CDR3 region has 15 residues. Losses at the gene ends were 0 bases for V and 7 bases for J; bases not matched to a gene: 3. These data are taken from a study of OX40 agonist ivuxolimab in advanced cancers. Study-wide background: The study gave patients intravenous ivuxolimab at 0.01 to 10 mg/kg every 2 weeks. People who had prior anti-PD-1, anti-PD-L1 or anti-CTLA-4 therapy could take part, and around 43% had some. Findings and limits, study-wide: CD4+ and CD8+ blood T cells expanded clonally by week 6 at 0.1 to 3.0 mg/kg.

The table came from immunoSEQ multiplex PCR; TCRdb's copy has only in-frame clones and leaves some out. The sample lists some 21,000 clones; about 83% were seen once. The sequencing here drew on CD4+ or CD8+ T cells sorted from blood, taken in a trial of the OX40 agonist ivuxolimab. J is TRBJ2-1 and V is TRBV7-3, with 10 bases that match TRBD1. This TCR was sampled from an adult with an advanced solid tumor such as melanoma, head and neck, liver or kidney cancer. The CDR3 DNA reads as TGTGCCAGCAGCTTAACTTCGGGACAGGGGAATGAGCAGTTCTTC. Protein sequence: CASSLTSGQGNEQFF. The whole variable domain, filled in from reference TRBV7-3 and TRBJ2-1, reads GAGVSQTPSNKVTEKGKYVELRCDPISGHTALYWYRQSLGQGPEFLIYFQGTGAADDSGLPNDRFFAVRPEGSVSTLKIQRTERGDSAVYLCASSLTSGQGNEQFFGPGTRLTVL.